This T cell receptor beta chain was identified during a study of blood T cell repertoires in COVID-19 (dated by TCRdb to between 2020 and 2021). About the investigation overall: Samples covering the acute and convalescent phases of COVID-19 were provided by collaborators in the United States, Italy and Spain. The dataset comprised deeply sampled blood TCRbeta repertoires from subjects exposed to, actively infected with, or recovered from COVID-19. The repertoires were made available in a free public database intended to serve as a resource for research on the immune response to SARS-CoV-2. The prospective study material was composed of cDNA or gDNA derived from T cells, B-cell-depleted T cells, or PBMCs. Nearly every sample came with metadata listing a de-identified subject ID, COVID-19 status, age in years and sex. The samples were drawn from the first 160 participants of the ongoing ImmuneRACE study and from some 1,300 subjects provided by 6 global collaborators. Where HLA class I and class II types were available, the types were taken from metadata supplied by the sample provider, not from assay-based typing.

The collaborating institutions used their own protocols to collect whole blood in K2EDTA tubes. For TCRbeta analysis, collaborators shipped samples in one of three forms: frozen whole blood, isolated PBMCs, or DNA extracted from either of those sample types. TCRbeta CDR3 regions were amplified from genomic DNA by means of the immunoSEQ Assay, a bias-controlled multiplex PCR. In the authors' own workflow: Nucleated cell counts per sample were estimated from amplification of reference gene primers within the assay. To quantify the absolute abundance of each unique TCRbeta CDR3 rearrangement, sequence reads were collapsed and filtered. For each sample, productive Simpson clonality was calculated by taking the square root of Simpson's diversity index across productive rearrangements. TCRdb holds this immuneACCESS table with in-frame rearrangements only. Some clones are missing; in checked studies, unresolved V genes explain under half, and the rest has no known cause. The DNA was the basis for D and trimming; V, J and clone size are from that table. The sample has more than 35,000 clones on record, around four fifths of them singletons. Of the sample, around 13% is held by the ten largest clones.

In the germline V gene, CDR1 corresponds to MGHRA and CDR2 to YSYEKL. After removal of 2 bases from V and 3 bases from J, the junction retains 4 bases not matched to a gene. The CDR3 holds 15 amino acids from the cysteine to the phenylalanine. Only the CDR3 portion is preserved as DNA: 45 bases, with reading frame beginning at the first base. A remark on this clone: Its cognate antigen has yet to be identified. Within one base of it there is no much larger clone, and no base qualities were kept.

Overall study outcomes, separate from this receptor: The quantity of clinical and demographic metadata differed by source and by participant and was supplied without curation.

Recombination connected TRBV4-1 to TRBJ1-2, and 9 junctional nucleotides match TRBD1. The sequenced sample was peripheral blood. This sequence was found in a man aged 45-65 years with active or convalescent COVID-19. The sequence in DNA is TGCGCCAGCAGCCAAACAGGGGGCGGTGACTATGGCTACACCTTC. This yields the protein CASSQTGGGDYGYTF.